The 30 T cell receptor beta chains reported below all come from one sample, sequenced in a study. TCRdb analysed the RT-PCR reads with MiXCR anew, one entry per CDR3 protein. The sample contains 550,000 to 750,000 distinct CDR3 sequences, about 14% of which appear only once. The sample was memory CD4+ T cells from blood. The receptor source for this set is a female donor in good health, serving as a healthy control.

The gene calls are TRBV20-1 and TRBJ2-7; TRBD2 matches at 8 bases. From germline, CDR1 is DFQATT and CDR2 SNEGSKA (reference sequence). This CDR3 region has 14 residues. Unmatched junction bases numbered 12, after V lost 5 bases and J lost 6 bases. CDR3 region: CSAPGGERESEQYF. The CDR3 DNA is TGCAGTGCTCCGGGGGGGGAGCGGGAAAGCGAGCAGTACTTC.

The chain is built from TRBV20-1 and TRBJ1-4, with 8 bases fitting TRBD1. Germline V gives CDR1 DFQATT, CDR2 SNEGSKA (reference sequence). V trimming: 6 bases; J trimming: 2 bases; junction bases outside the gene matches: 11. The CDR3 is 16 residues long. Here the CDR3 reads CSAAPPYRGTNEKLFF. The CDR3 bases are TGCAGTGCGGCCCCCCCATACAGGGGGACTAATGAAAAACTGTTTTTT.

This chain joins TRBV27 and TRBJ2-2; 7 nucleotides agree with TRBD1. From germline, CDR1 is MNHEY and CDR2 SMNVEV (reference sequence). The V and J ends lost 8 bases and 1 base, in that order; junction bases with no gene match: 7. The CDR3 is made up of 15 amino acids. The CDR3 region has the DNA TGTGCCAGCCTGTCCGGGACAGTGAACACCGGGGAGCTGTTTTTT. It is translated as CASLSGTVNTGELFF.

This clonotype was detected many times. The CDR3 bases are TGTGCCAGCAGTGATCAACCGGTAGAAGGCGAGCAGTACTTC. Its protein product is CASSDQPVEGEQYF. The chain links TRBV6-1 to TRBJ2-7; D call uncertain. This CDR3 spans 14 amino acids. Germline CDR1 is MNHNS and CDR2 is SASEGT. Between the trimmed V and J ends, which lost 3 bases and 6 bases, there was a span of 15 bases.

Ten or more counts support this clonotype. The chain joins TRBV5-1 to TRBJ2-7; D is undetermined. This CDR3 contains 14 residues. V lost 0 bases to trimming and J lost 1 base, with 8 bases between them. The V gene's germline CDR1 is SGHRS and CDR2 YFSETQ. CDR3 protein: CASSLVVGSYEQYF. Written as DNA, the CDR3 is TGCGCCAGCAGCTTGGTAGTCGGTTCCTACGAGCAGTACTTC.

This clonotype showed up just a few times. V usage is TRBV28 and J usage is TRBJ2-7; 12 nucleotides line up with TRBD2. Germline values: CDR1 MDHEN, CDR2 SYDVKM. The V and J ends lost 11 bases and 5 bases, in that order; junction bases with no gene match: 7. This CDR3 is 13 amino acids long. CDR3 sequence: CAGSSGRAHEQYF. The CDR3 bases are TGTGCCGGTTCTAGCGGGAGGGCCCACGAGCAGTACTTC.

The chain links TRBV19 to TRBJ2-7; tentative D call: TRBD1 (5 bases). The CDR3 has 16 residues. Trimming stripped 1 base from V and 0 bases from J, with 13 bases between. Germline assignment: CDR1 LNHDA and CDR2 SQIVND (reference sequence). This chain's CDR3 is CASSIVTGHSSYEQYF. For the CDR3, the DNA is TGTGCCAGTAGTATAGTAACAGGCCACAGCTCCTACGAGCAGTACTTC.

The table lists this clonotype with many counts. Written as DNA, the CDR3 is TGCGCCAGCAGCCAAGCCCTAACAGGCATATCGAAACAGTTCTTC. Protein: CASSQALTGISKQFF. The chain recombines TRBV4-3 with TRBJ2-1; possibly TRBD1 for D (5 bases). This CDR3 region has 15 residues. Germline CDR1 and CDR2: LGHNA and YSLEER. V shed 1 base and J shed 13 bases, with 20 bases lying between them.

This clonotype was detected many times. The rearrangement uses TRBV29-1 and TRBJ2-1, with a tentative D call TRBD2 (6 bases). From germline, CDR1 is SQVTM and CDR2 ANQGSEA. This CDR3 spans 14 amino acids. V lost 7 bases and J 3 bases, leaving 16 bases between the germline ends. CDR3 bases: TGCAGCGCGCTTCTTGCGGGATACTACAATGAGCAGTTCTTC. This gives the protein CSALLAGYYNEQFF.

This clonotype was observed many times. The gene calls are TRBV7-2 and TRBJ2-5; D ambiguous. Trimming stripped 3 bases from V and 7 bases from J, with 12 bases between. The CDR3 is 13 residues long. Germline CDR1 and CDR2: SGHTA and FQGNSA. The DNA of the CDR3 is TGTGCCAGCAGCTTCACTTCCGGGTGGACCCAGTACTTC. Translating gives CASSFTSGWTQYF.

The rearrangement links TRBV20-1 to TRBJ2-2; D may correspond to TRBD1 or TRBD2 (6 bases each). CDR1 and CDR2 from the germline V gene are DFQATT and SNEGSKA (reference sequence). The CDR3 is 14 amino acids. Trimming shortened V by 4 bases and J by 2 bases, and 11 bases separated the two germline ends. CDR3 bases: TGCAGTGCTAAGGGGGGCGATAACACCGGGGAGCTGTTTTTT. This codes for CSAKGGDNTGELFF.

V is TRBV5-1 and J is TRBJ2-2; tentative D call: TRBD2 (6 bases). The V end lost 7 bases, the J end lost 2 bases, and 15 bases lay between the germline ends. Germline values: CDR1 SGHRS, CDR2 YFSETQ. CDR3 size: 15 residues. This chain's CDR3 is CASALGTANTGELFF. As DNA, the CDR3 is TGCGCCAGCGCGCTCGGGACTGCTAACACCGGGGAGCTGTTTTTT.

This clonotype has a handful of counts. The chain is built from TRBV12-3 or TRBV12-4 and TRBJ2-2; D gene unclear. V was pared by 5 bases and J by 6 bases, with 10 bases between. This CDR3 is 13 amino acids long. CDR3: CASSPDPSGELFF. CDR3 coding DNA: TGTGCCAGCAGTCCCGATCCCTCCGGGGAGCTGTTTTTT.

The table lists this clonotype with a count of one. This sequence joins TRBV10-1 and TRBJ2-2; TRBD1 is a possible D gene (5 bases). This CDR3 contains 17 residues. Germline CDR1 and CDR2: WNHNN and SYGVQD (reference sequence). The V end was cut by 4 bases, the J end by 0 bases, with 15 bases between. The CDR3 reads CASSGQSQGANTGELFF. The CDR3 DNA reads TGCGCCAGCAGTGGACAGAGTCAGGGCGCGAACACCGGGGAGCTGTTTTTT.

This clonotype was seen only a few times. The rearrangement joins TRBV15 to TRBJ2-1; D ambiguous. CDR3 length: 15 amino acids. V dropped 0 bases and J dropped 6 bases, with 12 bases sitting between them. CDR1 LNHNV and CDR2 YYDKDF come from the germline V gene (reference sequence). In nucleotides, the CDR3 is TGTGCCACCAGCAGAGAGGCTATCCCGAGCAATGAGCAGTTCTTC. It encodes CATSREAIPSNEQFF.

The J gene is TRBJ2-1, the V gene TRBV5-6, with D perhaps being TRBD1 or TRBD2 (5 bases each). The length of the CDR3 is 14 residues. The germline V and J ends were trimmed by 3 bases and 8 bases, with 15 bases remaining between them. CDR1 and CDR2 from the germline V gene are SGHDT and YYEEEE. CDR3 DNA sequence: TGTGCCAGCAGCTACGGGACCACTCAAGATGAGCAGTTCTTC. Amino acid sequence: CASSYGTTQDEQFF.

The chain carries TRBV5-1 and TRBJ2-7; no clear D gene. Germline V gene lookup returns CDR1 SGHRS and CDR2 YFSETQ. The CDR3 is made up of 15 amino acids. Trimming pared 2 bases from V and 4 bases from J, leaving 16 bases between. The CDR3 sequence is CASSLRQPFTYEQYF. In nucleotides, the CDR3 is TGCGCCAGCAGCTTAAGGCAGCCCTTTACGTACGAGCAGTACTTC.

This clonotype was observed a handful of times. V and J are TRBV5-5 and TRBJ1-2; D is uncertain. Germline V CDR1 and CDR2: SGHKS, YYEKEE (reference sequence). The germline V and J ends were trimmed by 0 bases and 9 bases, with 15 bases remaining between them. CDR3 size: 14 residues. The DNA of the CDR3 is TGTGCCAGCAGCTTGGAGGTCAGGACTTTGAGCTACACCTTC. It yields the protein CASSLEVRTLSYTF.

The chain couples TRBV9 to TRBJ2-1, with no clear D. Germline V gene lookup returns CDR1 SGDLS and CDR2 YYNGEE. The CDR3 extends over 13 amino acids. V was pared by 0 bases and J by 9 bases, with 10 bases between. The CDR3 DNA reads as TGTGCCAGCAGCGTAGCTCCAGTATCTGAGCAGTTCTTC. It encodes CASSVAPVSEQFF.

This clonotype has just a few counts. The chain recombines TRBV11-2 with TRBJ2-1; D is undetermined. Deletions cut 0 bases from V and 5 bases from J, with 8 bases between. The CDR3 sequence is 14 residues long. Germline V gives CDR1 SGHAT, CDR2 FQNNGV. The CDR3 protein is CASSLDPSDNEQFF. The CDR3 nucleotides are TGTGCCAGCAGCTTAGACCCCTCGGACAATGAGCAGTTCTTC.

In its sample, this clonotype was seen a few times. CDR3 sequence: CASSYSLAGGQYNEQFF. Here the CDR3 DNA reads TGTGCCAGCAGTTACTCACTAGCGGGAGGTCAGTACAATGAGCAGTTCTTC. V and J are TRBV6-2 or TRBV6-3 and TRBJ2-1, with 12 bases identical to TRBD2. The CDR3 runs to 17 residues. After removal of 0 bases from V and 4 bases from J, the junction contained 4 bases not matched to a gene. Germline V lookup: CDR1 MNHEY, CDR2 SVGEGT.

In this sample, this clonotype turned up a few times. J is TRBJ1-2 and V is TRBV20-1; 7 bases fit TRBD1. The J segment lost 7 bases and the V segment lost 2 bases, leaving 7 bases of the junction unmatched. Germline loops: CDR1 DFQATT, CDR2 SNEGSKA (reference sequence). CDR3 length: 13 amino acids. The CDR3 sequence is CSARNNRGVGYTF. DNA of the CDR3: TGCAGTGCTAGAAATAACAGGGGAGTTGGCTACACCTTC.

The CDR3, as DNA: TGTGCCAGTAGTGACCGGGACAGGGGTAGAGGCGAGCAGTACTTC. It translates to CASSDRDRGRGEQYF. The genes are TRBV19 and TRBJ2-7; 10 bases agree with TRBD1. This CDR3 spans 15 amino acids. J was trimmed by 6 bases and V by 5 bases; bases with no gene match: 10. Looked up from germline, CDR1 is LNHDA and CDR2 is SQIVND (reference sequence). The full variable domain, completed using reference TRBV19 and TRBJ2-7, is DGGITQSPKYLFRKEGQNVTLSCEQNLNHDAMYWYRQDPGQGLRLIYYSQIVNDFQKGDIAEGYSVSREKKESFPLTVTSAQKNPTAFYLCASSDRDRGRGEQYFGPGTRLTVT.

The chain recombines TRBV7-8 with TRBJ1-2; D is possibly TRBD1 (6 bases). V lost 2 bases, J lost 2 bases, and 12 bases lay in between. This CDR3 has 15 residues. Germline V CDR1 and CDR2: SGHVS, FQNEAQ. CDR3 coding DNA: TGTGCCAGCAGCTTATCCCCAGGGGAGAACTATGGCTACACCTTC. Its protein is CASSLSPGENYGYTF.

Here the CDR3 DNA reads TGTGCCAGCAGCCAAGACCGACTAGCGGGAGGCCCGCGGGATACGCAGTATTTT. It is translated as CASSQDRLAGGPRDTQYF. V and J are TRBV4-2 and TRBJ2-3; 13 bases are shared with TRBD2. Germline V CDR1 and CDR2: LGHNA, YNFKEQ. The V gene end was trimmed by 0 bases and the J gene end by 6 bases; junction bases not matched to a gene: 9. This CDR3 has 18 amino acids.

This chain connects TRBV7-2 to TRBJ1-5; 7 bases align to TRBD1. Germline trimming cut 1 base from V and 7 bases from J; bases unmatched to any gene: 7. Per the germline V gene, CDR1 is SGHTA and CDR2 is FQGNSA. CDR3 length equals 15 residues. CDR3 protein: CASSLGSGGGQPQHF. The CDR3 coding sequence is TGTGCCAGCAGCTTAGGTTCAGGGGGTGGGCAGCCCCAGCATTTT.

This clonotype was seen a few times. The V gene is TRBV6-1, the J gene TRBJ2-7, with 9 bases fitting TRBD2. The V gene end was trimmed by 1 base and the J gene end by 3 bases; junction bases not matched to a gene: 4. Germline values: CDR1 MNHNS, CDR2 SASEGT. The CDR3 sequence is 15 residues long. CDR3 bases: TGTGCCAGCAGTGAAGTAGCGGGAGAATTCTACGAGCAGTACTTC. Protein product: CASSEVAGEFYEQYF.

The chain joins TRBV6-2 or TRBV6-3 to TRBJ2-3; 7 bases map to TRBD2. There are 14 residues in the CDR3. V gave up 6 bases and J gave up 4 bases; unmatched junction bases: 7. The germline gives CDR1 MNHEY, CDR2 SVGEGT. In nucleotides, the CDR3 is TGTGCCAGCAGCCGCCGGGGAGGGTCAGATACGCAGTATTTT. Translation: CASSRRGGSDTQYF.

This clonotype was seen more than once but under ten times. The V and J genes are TRBV18 and TRBJ2-1, with D possibly being TRBD2 (6 bases). The CDR3 spans 13 residues. Germline V gene data show CDR1 as KGHSH and CDR2 as LQKENI. The V end was cut by 3 bases, the J end by 10 bases, with 13 bases between. Written as DNA, the CDR3 is TGTGCCAGCTCACCCCTCGTGGAGGGCGAGCAGTTCTTC. It yields the protein CASSPLVEGEQFF.

The rearrangement joins TRBV10-3 to TRBJ2-5; 8 bases match TRBD2. J was trimmed by 1 base and V by 2 bases; bases with no gene match: 3. The CDR3 sequence is 15 residues long. Germline CDR1 ENHRY, CDR2 SYGVKD. The CDR3 DNA follows: TGTGCCATCAGTGAGGCGGGAGGTACCCAAGAGACCCAGTACTTC. This encodes CAISEAGGTQETQYF.